The 18 T cell receptor beta chains below all came from one sample that was sequenced in a study of cytomegalovirus exposure and HLA in healthy donors. A multiplex PCR was run with 60 Vbeta primers and 13 Jbeta primers. Here immunoSEQ multiplex PCR was the method, and the copy in TCRdb shows in-frame clones only, minus some. Altogether some 150,000 clones are present, 65% to 80% being singletons, with the ten largest covering around 4%. Sequenced input: PBMCs. These receptors were obtained from a man aged 35 to 55 in good health and CMV-seronegative.

This clone was seen a handful of times. The CDR3 DNA reads as TGTGCCAGCAGTGTAGAATTGGGGGCGCCCCGAGAAAAACTGTTTTTT. Translating gives CASSVELGAPREKLFF. The rearrangement links TRBV6-1 to TRBJ1-4; weak D call: TRBD1 (6 bases). Germline V gene lookup returns CDR1 MNHNS and CDR2 SASEGT. Trimming removed 4 bases at V and 8 bases at J, with 20 bases between. CDR3 length: 16 amino acids.

The chain joins TRBV7-3 to TRBJ2-2; 7 bases line up with TRBD2. The CDR3 loop spans 15 amino acids. Germline assignment: CDR1 SGHTA and CDR2 FQGTGA. Unmatched junction bases numbered 2, after V lost 3 bases and J lost 1 base. CDR3 residues: CASSFRGGNTGELFF. The CDR3 DNA sequence: TGTGCCAGCAGCTTCCGCGGGGGGAACACCGGGGAGCTGTTTTTT.

This chain connects TRBV11-2 to TRBJ2-7; no definite D call. CDR1 is SGHAT and CDR2 is FQNNGV in the germline V gene. The CDR3 is made up of 15 amino acids. The V end was cut by 2 bases, the J end by 7 bases, with 18 bases between. The CDR3 reads CASSLIVTTPREQYF. DNA for the CDR3: TGTGCCAGCAGCTTAATTGTGACGACTCCCCGGGAGCAGTACTTC.

The chain combines TRBV10-3 with TRBJ2-3; a possible D gene is TRBD1 (5 bases). Trimming cost V 7 bases and J 1 base, with 15 bases left between them. The CDR3 sequence is 15 residues long. Germline V gene lookup returns CDR1 ENHRY and CDR2 SYGVKD. The DNA for the CDR3 is TGTGCCATCATGGAACTCGGCAGGGGCACAGATACGCAGTATTTT. Protein: CAIMELGRGTDTQYF.

This clone was observed once. The chain uses TRBV18 and TRBJ1-1; perhaps TRBD1 as D (6 bases). Germline values: CDR1 KGHSH, CDR2 LQKENI. Trimming stripped 3 bases from V and 0 bases from J, with 11 bases between. This CDR3 contains 15 residues. CDR3 protein: CASSPGQGMNTEAFF. As DNA, the CDR3 is TGTGCCAGCTCACCGGGGCAGGGGATGAACACTGAAGCTTTCTTT.

This clone has only a few counts. The genes are TRBV28 and TRBJ1-6; weak D call: TRBD1 (5 bases). This CDR3 region has 15 residues. Germline-derived CDR1 and CDR2 are MDHEN and SYDVKM. V was clipped by 6 bases and J by 11 bases, with 20 bases between them. The CDR3 DNA follows: TGTGCCAGCAGCCTATCCGGACACTTAGACCCACCCCTCCACTTT. Amino acids: CASSLSGHLDPPLHF.

The chain joins TRBV5-8 to TRBJ1-5; 10 positions match TRBD1. Germline V gives CDR1 SGHTS, CDR2 YDEGEE. This CDR3 comprises 16 residues. V lost 1 base and J lost 3; bases outside the gene matches: 4. The CDR3 region is CASSLFGTGVNQPQHF. CDR3 sequence (DNA): TGTGCCAGCAGCTTGTTCGGGACAGGGGTCAATCAGCCCCAGCATTTT.

This clone was recorded a few times. This chain links TRBV5-1 with TRBJ1-1; D gene uncertain. The CDR3 extends over 12 amino acids. The germline gives CDR1 SGHRS, CDR2 YFSETQ. Between the trimmed V and J ends, which lost 4 bases and 2 bases, there was a span of 6 bases. The CDR3 loop is CASSQANTEAFF. The CDR3 region has the DNA TGCGCCAGCAGCCAAGCAAACACTGAAGCTTTCTTT.

This chain connects TRBV7-2 to TRBJ1-5, with a possible D match to TRBD1 (5 bases). Germline loops: CDR1 SGHTA, CDR2 FQGNSA. CDR3 length: 14 amino acids. V was trimmed by 0 bases and J by 3 bases, leaving 6 bases between them. The CDR3 loop reads CASSLARVNQPQHF. As DNA, the CDR3 is TGTGCCAGCAGCTTAGCCAGGGTCAATCAGCCCCAGCATTTT.

The rearrangement links TRBV5-6 to TRBJ1-2, with D possibly matching TRBD1 (5 bases). The CDR3 is 14 residues long. CDR1 and CDR2 from the germline V gene are SGHDT and YYEEEE. V was clipped by 0 bases and J by 4 bases, with 10 bases between them. The CDR3 spells CASSLVSGSYGYTF. Written as DNA, the CDR3 is TGTGCCAGCAGCTTGGTTTCAGGGTCCTATGGCTACACCTTC.

J is TRBJ2-3 and V is TRBV19; TRBD1 matches at 8 bases. Germline-derived CDR1 and CDR2 are LNHDA and SQIVND (reference sequence). V lost 3 bases, J lost 0 bases, and 5 bases stayed unmatched. The CDR3 runs 16 residues. CDR3 sequence reads: CASSMFRDRSTDTQYF. Written as DNA, the CDR3 is TGTGCCAGTAGTATGTTCCGGGACAGGAGCACAGATACGCAGTATTTT.

Only one count was recorded for this clone. This chain connects TRBV7-9 to TRBJ2-5; no clear D. Looked up from germline, CDR1 is SEHNR and CDR2 is FQNEAQ (reference sequence). The CDR3 runs 12 residues. Trimming removed 5 bases at V and 5 bases at J, with 9 bases between. CDR3 protein: CASSPTSETQYF. The CDR3 DNA is TGTGCCAGCAGCCCTACCTCGGAGACCCAGTACTTC.

This clone was seen a handful of times. The rearrangement joins TRBV28 to TRBJ1-6; D is unclear. This CDR3 is 14 amino acids long. Germline loops: CDR1 MDHEN, CDR2 SYDVKM. Between the trimmed V and J ends, which lost 6 bases and 7 bases, there was a span of 13 bases. CDR3 region: CASRAPGQNSPLHF. The CDR3 DNA reads TGTGCCAGCAGGGCGCCAGGCCAAAATTCACCCCTCCACTTT. Together with reference TRBV28 and TRBJ1-6, the CDR3 gives the full variable domain: DVKVTQSSRYLVKRTGEKVFLECVQDMDHENMFWYRQDPGLGLRLIYFSYDVKMKEKGDIPEGYSVSREKKERFSLILESASTNQTSMYLCASRAPGQNSPLHFGNGTRLTVT.

The CDR3 reads CASSLDGSSGYTF. In DNA, the CDR3 is TGTGCCAGCAGCTTGGACGGTTCTAGTGGCTACACCTTC. The rearrangement links TRBV5-4 to TRBJ1-2; D unclear. The CDR3 consists of 13 residues. With 0 bases removed from V and 7 bases from J, the gap between germline ends came to 10 bases. CDR1 SGHNT and CDR2 YYREEE come from the germline V gene (reference sequence).

The chain joins TRBV28 to TRBJ1-6, with 7 bases lining up with TRBD1. Germline loops: CDR1 MDHEN, CDR2 SYDVKM. CDR3 length: 13 residues. The J segment lost 11 bases and the V segment lost 6 bases, leaving 7 bases of the junction unmatched. The DNA for the CDR3 is TGTGCCAGCAGGGAAGGGACAGACCCACCCCTCCACTTT. Translated, it gives CASREGTDPPLHF.

The sample holds a few counts of this clone. The chain carries TRBV25-1 and TRBJ1-1; D may be TRBD1 (5 bases). V lost 0 bases and J lost 6, with 11 bases in between. CDR1 and CDR2 from the germline V gene are MGHDK and SYGVNS. This CDR3 is built from 14 residues. CDR3 coding DNA: TGTGCCAGCAGTGAATACAGGGAGGAGGCTGAAGCTTTCTTT. Translated, it gives CASSEYREEAEAFF.

The V and J genes are TRBV7-9 and TRBJ2-2; D unresolved. The CDR3 is 12 amino acids. Germline CDR1 reads SEHNR; CDR2 reads FQNEAQ (reference sequence). V lost 7 bases and J 8 bases, leaving 11 bases between the germline ends. The chain's CDR3 is CASNLPWGELFF. In DNA, the CDR3 is TGTGCCAGCAATCTACCTTGGGGGGAGCTGTTTTTT.

This chain uses TRBV4-1 with TRBJ1-6; TRBD1 agrees at 7 bases. J gave up 7 bases and V 6 bases, and 9 bases lay outside the gene matches. The CDR3 spans 15 residues. Per germline, CDR1 MGHRA and CDR2 YSYEKL. CDR3 amino acids: CASRQQGRDNSPLHF. CDR3 DNA: TGCGCCAGCAGACAACAGGGGAGGGACAATTCACCCCTCCACTTT.